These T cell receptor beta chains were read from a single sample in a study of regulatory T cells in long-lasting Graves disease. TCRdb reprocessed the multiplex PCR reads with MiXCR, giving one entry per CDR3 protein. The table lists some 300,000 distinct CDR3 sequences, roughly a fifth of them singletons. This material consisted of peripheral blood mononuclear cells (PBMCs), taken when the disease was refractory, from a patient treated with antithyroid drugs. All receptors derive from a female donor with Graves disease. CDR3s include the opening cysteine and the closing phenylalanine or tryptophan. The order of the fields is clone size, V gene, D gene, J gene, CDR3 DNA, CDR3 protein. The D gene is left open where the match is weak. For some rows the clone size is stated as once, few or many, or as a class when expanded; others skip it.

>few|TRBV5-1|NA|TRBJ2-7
TGCGCCAGCAGCTTGGCCGTCCAGGAGCCTAACTACGAGCAGTACTTC
CASSLAVQEPNYEQYF
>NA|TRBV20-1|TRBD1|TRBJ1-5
TGCAGTGTGGGTATCGGAGGGACAGCCAACAATCAGCCCCAGCATTTT
CSVGIGGTANNQPQHF
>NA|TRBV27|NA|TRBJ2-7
TGTGCCAGCAGTTTAGTGCCCCCCTACGAGCAGTACTTC
CASSLVPPYEQYF
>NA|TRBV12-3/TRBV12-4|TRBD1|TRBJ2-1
TGTGCCAGCAGACCAGACAGGGCCATGTACCACAATGAGCAGTTCTTC
CASRPDRAMYHNEQFF
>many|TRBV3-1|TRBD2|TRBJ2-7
TGTGCCAGCAGTCCGGGACTAGCGGGAGTCCACGAGCAGTACTTC
CASSPGLAGVHEQYF
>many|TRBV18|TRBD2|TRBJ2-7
TGTGCCAGCTCTCGCCCCGGGACTAGCTACGAGCAGTACTTC
CASSRPGTSYEQYF
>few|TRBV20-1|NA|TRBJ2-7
TGCAGTGCTACATCTGACACACTCTACGATGGGCAGTACTTC
CSATSDTLYDGQYF
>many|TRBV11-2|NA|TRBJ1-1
TGTGCCAGCAGCCCTGGCTGGGACACTGAAGCTTTCTTT
CASSPGWDTEAFF
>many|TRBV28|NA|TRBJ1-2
TGTGCCAGCAGCCCCGACAGTACGTATGGCTACACCTTC
CASSPDSTYGYTF
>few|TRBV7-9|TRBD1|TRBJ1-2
TGTGCCAGCAGCCCCCGGGACAGCCCTCGCGATGGCTACACCTTC
CASSPRDSPRDGYTF
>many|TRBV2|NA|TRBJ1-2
TGTGCCAGCAGTGAAGCAACAAGGGGCGGCTACACCTTC
CASSEATRGGYTF
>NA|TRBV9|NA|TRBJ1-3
TGTGCCAGCAGCCAAAACCCGGGCTCTGGAAACACCATATATTTT
CASSQNPGSGNTIYF
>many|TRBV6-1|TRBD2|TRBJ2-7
TGTGCCAGCAATCAGGCCAGCGGGAGAGCATGGACCTACGAGCAGTACTTC
CASNQASGRAWTYEQYF
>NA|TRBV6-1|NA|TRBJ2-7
TGTGCCAGCATCGGAGGAAATTCCTACGAGCAGTACTTC
CASIGGNSYEQYF
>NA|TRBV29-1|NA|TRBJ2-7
TGCAGCGTTGAAGATCTACAGGTCTCAAATGGAAAATACGAGCAGTACTTC
CSVEDLQVSNGKYEQYF
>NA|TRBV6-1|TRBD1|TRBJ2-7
TGTGCCAGCAGCTTCGACAGGGGGCGCAGGGAGCAGTACTTC
CASSFDRGRREQYF